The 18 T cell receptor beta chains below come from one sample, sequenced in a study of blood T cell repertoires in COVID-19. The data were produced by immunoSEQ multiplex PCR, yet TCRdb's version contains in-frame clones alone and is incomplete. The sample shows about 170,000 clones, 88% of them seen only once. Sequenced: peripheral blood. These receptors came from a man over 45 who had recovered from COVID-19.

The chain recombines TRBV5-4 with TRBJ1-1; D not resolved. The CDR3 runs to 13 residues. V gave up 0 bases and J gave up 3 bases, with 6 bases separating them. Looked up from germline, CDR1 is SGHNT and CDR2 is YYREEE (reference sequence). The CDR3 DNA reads TGTGCCAGCAGCTTGGACACCTACACTGAAGCTTTCTTT. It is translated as CASSLDTYTEAFF.

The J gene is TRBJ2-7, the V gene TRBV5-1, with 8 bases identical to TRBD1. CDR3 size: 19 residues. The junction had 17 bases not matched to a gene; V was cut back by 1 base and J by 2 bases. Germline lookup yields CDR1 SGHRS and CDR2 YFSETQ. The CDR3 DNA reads TGCGCCAGCAGCTTGTCAATTCAGGGGGCATCTGCCAATCCCTACGAGCAGTACTTC. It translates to CASSLSIQGASANPYEQYF.

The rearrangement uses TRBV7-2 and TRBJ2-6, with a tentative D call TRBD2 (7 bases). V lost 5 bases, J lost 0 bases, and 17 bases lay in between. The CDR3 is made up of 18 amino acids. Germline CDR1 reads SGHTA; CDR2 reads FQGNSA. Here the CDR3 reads CASSPRGLSSSGANVLTF. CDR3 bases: TGTGCCAGCAGCCCCAGGGGACTAAGTAGCTCTGGGGCCAACGTCCTGACTTTC.

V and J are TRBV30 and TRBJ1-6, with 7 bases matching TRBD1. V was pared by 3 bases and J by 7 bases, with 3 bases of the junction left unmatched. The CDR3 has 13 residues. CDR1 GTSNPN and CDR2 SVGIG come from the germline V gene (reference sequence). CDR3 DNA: TGTGCCTGGAGCCGGGACAGAAATTCACCCCTCCACTTT. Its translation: CAWSRDRNSPLHF.

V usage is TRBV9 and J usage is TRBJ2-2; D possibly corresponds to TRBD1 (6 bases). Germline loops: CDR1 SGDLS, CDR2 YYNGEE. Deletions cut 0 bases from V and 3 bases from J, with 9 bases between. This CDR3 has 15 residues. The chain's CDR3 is CASSVDRVDTGELFF. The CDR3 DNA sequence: TGTGCCAGCAGCGTAGACAGGGTTGACACCGGGGAGCTGTTTTTT.

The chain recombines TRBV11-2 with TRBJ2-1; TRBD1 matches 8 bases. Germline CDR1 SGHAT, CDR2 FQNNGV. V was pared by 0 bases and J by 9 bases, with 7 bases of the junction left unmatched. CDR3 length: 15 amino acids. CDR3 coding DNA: TGTGCCAGCAGCTTAGAGGCCAGGGGGCTTGTTGAGCAGTTCTTC. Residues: CASSLEARGLVEQFF.

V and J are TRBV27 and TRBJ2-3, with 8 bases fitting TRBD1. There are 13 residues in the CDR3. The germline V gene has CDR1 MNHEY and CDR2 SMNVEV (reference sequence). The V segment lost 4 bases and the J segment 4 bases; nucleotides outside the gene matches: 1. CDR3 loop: CASSSGGPDTQYF. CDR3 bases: TGTGCCAGCAGTTCAGGGGGCCCAGATACGCAGTATTTT.

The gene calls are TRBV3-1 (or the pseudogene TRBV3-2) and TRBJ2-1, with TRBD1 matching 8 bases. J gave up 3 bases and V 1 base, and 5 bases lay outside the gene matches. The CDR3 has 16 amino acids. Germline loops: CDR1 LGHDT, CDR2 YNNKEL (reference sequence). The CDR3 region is CASSQGRDRFYNEQFF. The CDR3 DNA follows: TGTGCCAGCAGCCAAGGGAGGGACAGGTTCTACAATGAGCAGTTCTTC.

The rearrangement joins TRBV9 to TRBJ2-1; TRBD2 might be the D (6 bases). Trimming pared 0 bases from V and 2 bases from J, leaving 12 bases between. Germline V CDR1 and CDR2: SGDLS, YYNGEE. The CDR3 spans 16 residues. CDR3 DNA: TGTGCCAGCAGCGTAGGGGGATCGGGGGCCTACAATGAGCAGTTCTTC. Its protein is CASSVGGSGAYNEQFF.

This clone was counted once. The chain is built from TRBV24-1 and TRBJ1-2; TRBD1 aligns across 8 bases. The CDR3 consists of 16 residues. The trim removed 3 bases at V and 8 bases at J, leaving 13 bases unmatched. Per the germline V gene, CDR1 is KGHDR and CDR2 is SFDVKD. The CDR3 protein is CATSDPTYQGAQGYTF. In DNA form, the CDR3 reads TGTGCCACCAGTGATCCTACTTACCAGGGGGCGCAGGGCTACACCTTC.

Here the CDR3 reads CASSQDRLAFEQYF. As DNA, the CDR3 is TGCGCCAGCAGCCAAGATCGGCTAGCTTTCGAGCAGTACTTC. The chain combines TRBV4-3 with TRBJ2-7, with D tentatively TRBD2 (5 bases). Germline V gives CDR1 LGHNA, CDR2 YSLEER. The CDR3 extends over 14 amino acids. V was trimmed by 0 bases and J by 6 bases, leaving 12 bases between them.

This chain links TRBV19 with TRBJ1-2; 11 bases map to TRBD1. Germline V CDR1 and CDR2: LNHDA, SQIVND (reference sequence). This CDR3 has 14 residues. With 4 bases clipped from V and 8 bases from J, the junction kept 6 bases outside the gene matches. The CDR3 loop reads CASSTSGQGAGYTF. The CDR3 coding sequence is TGTGCCAGTAGTACCTCCGGACAGGGGGCCGGCTACACCTTC. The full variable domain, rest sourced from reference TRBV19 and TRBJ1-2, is DGGITQSPKYLFRKEGQNVTLSCEQNLNHDAMYWYRQDPGQGLRLIYYSQIVNDFQKGDIAEGYSVSREKKESFPLTVTSAQKNPTAFYLCASSTSGQGAGYTFGSGTRLTVV.

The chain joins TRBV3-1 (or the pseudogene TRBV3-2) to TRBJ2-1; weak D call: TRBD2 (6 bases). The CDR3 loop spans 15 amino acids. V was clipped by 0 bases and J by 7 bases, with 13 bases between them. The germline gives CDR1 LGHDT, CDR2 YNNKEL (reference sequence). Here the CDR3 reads CASSQETSRVNEQFF. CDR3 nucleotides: TGTGCCAGCAGCCAAGAAACTAGCCGGGTGAATGAGCAGTTCTTC.

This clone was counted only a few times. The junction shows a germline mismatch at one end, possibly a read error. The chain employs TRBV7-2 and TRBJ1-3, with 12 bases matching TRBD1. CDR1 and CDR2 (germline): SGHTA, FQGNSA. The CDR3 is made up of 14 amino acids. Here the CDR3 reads CASSLGTGGGSWNF. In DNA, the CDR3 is TGTGCCAGCAGCCTAGGGACAGGGGGCGGGAGCTGGAATTTT.

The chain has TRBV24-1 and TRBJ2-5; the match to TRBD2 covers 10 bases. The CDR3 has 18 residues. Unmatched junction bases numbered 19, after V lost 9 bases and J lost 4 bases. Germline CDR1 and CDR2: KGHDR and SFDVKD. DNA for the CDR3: TGTGCCACCGGAGATCCTAGCGGGGGTCACCCCCTAGGAGAGACCCAGTACTTC. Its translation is CATGDPSGGHPLGETQYF.

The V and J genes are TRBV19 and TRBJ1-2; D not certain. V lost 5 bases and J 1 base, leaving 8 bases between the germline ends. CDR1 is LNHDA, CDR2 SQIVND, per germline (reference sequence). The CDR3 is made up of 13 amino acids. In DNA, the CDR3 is TGTGCCAGTAGTCTAGCCTATAACTATGGCTACACCTTC. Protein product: CASSLAYNYGYTF.

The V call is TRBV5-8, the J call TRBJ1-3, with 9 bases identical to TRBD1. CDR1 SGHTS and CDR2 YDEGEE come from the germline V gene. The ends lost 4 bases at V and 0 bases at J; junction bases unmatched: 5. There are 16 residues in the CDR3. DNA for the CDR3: TGTGCCAGCAGCCCTATGGGACAGGGCTCTGGAAACACCATATATTTT. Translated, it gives CASSPMGQGSGNTIYF.

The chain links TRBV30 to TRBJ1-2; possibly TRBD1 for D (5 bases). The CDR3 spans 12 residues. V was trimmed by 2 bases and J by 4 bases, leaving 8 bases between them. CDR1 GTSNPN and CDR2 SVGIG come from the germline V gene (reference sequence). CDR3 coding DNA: TGTGCCTGGAGTCGGCAGGGCTATGGCTACACCTTC. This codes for CAWSRQGYGYTF.